This T cell receptor beta chain was identified in a study of human T cells and chemical hapten exposure. Study background: Patients' scalps got diphenylcyclopropenone weekly throughout the approximately 25-week study. The study patch tested 0.01% DPC on the upper back and read results at 6 days.

The time point is: pre-sensitization, week 0. Specified treatment: therapeutic diphenylcyclopropenone sensitization with weekly scalp DPC. This clonotype has ten or more counts. Authors' processing steps: Ranging from about 20,000 to 750,000, TCR counts per sample had a median value of around 94,000. TCRdb fed the RACE reads into MiXCR, producing one record per CDR3 protein. Here the V and J calls rest on TCRdb's processing, not on the authors' analysis. The repertoire consists of some 360,000 distinct CDR3 sequences, with approximately 5.1% occurring once and the leading ten covering around 2.6%. Trimming at V came to 5 bases and at J to 0 bases, leaving 8 bases not matched to a gene. This CDR3 contains 16 residues.

This clonotype was sampled from a woman aged 50 to 60 with alopecia areata. Some clones in this sample may be carry-over from other donors' samples. The V and J genes are TRBV12-3 or TRBV12-4 and TRBJ2-7; 9 bases are a match to TRBD1. The sequenced sample was whole blood, obtained in connection with sensitization to the hapten diphenylcyclopropenone (DPC). CDR3 nucleotide sequence: TGTGCCAGCAGTCCCGCGGGACAGGGAGTCTCCTACGAGCAGTACTTC. It specifies CASSPAGQGVSYEQYF.